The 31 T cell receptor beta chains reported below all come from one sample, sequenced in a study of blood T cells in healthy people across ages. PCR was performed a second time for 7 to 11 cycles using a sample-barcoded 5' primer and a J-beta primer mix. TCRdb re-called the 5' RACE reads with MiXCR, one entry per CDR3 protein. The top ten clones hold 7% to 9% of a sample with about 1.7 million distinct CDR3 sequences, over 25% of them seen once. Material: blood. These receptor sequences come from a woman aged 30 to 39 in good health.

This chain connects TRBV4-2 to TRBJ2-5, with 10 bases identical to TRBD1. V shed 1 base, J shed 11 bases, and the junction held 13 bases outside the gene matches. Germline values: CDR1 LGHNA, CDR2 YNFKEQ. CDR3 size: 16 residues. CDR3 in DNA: TGTGCCAGCAGCCAAGGCCGGGACAGGGGCCGTGGGGTGCAGTACTTC. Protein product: CASSQGRDRGRGVQYF.

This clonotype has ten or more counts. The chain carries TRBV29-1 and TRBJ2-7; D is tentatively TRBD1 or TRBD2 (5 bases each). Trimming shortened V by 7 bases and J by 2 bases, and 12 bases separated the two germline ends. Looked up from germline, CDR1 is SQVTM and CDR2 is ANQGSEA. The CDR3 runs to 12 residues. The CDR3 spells CSGGRDAYEQYF. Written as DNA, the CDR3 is TGCAGCGGCGGTAGGGACGCCTACGAGCAGTACTTC.

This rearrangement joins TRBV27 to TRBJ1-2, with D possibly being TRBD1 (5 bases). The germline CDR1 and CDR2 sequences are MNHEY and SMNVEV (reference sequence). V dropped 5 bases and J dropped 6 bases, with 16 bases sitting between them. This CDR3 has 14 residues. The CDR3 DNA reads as TGTGCCAGCAGTCAACGCAGGGAATGGGATGGCTACACCTTC. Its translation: CASSQRREWDGYTF.

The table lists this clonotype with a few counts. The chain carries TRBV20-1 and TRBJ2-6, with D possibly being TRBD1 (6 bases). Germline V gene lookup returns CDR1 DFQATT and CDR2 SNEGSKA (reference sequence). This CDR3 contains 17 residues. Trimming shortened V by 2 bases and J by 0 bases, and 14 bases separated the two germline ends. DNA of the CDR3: TGCAGTGCTAGATCCGGGACAACCACCTCTGGGGCCAACGTCCTGACTTTC. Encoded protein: CSARSGTTTSGANVLTF.

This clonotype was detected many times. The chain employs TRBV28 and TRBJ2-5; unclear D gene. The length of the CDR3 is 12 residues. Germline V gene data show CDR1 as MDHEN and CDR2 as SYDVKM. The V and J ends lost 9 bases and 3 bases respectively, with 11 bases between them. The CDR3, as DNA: TGTGCCAGTACGACCGTAAAAGAGACCCAGTACTTC. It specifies CASTTVKETQYF.

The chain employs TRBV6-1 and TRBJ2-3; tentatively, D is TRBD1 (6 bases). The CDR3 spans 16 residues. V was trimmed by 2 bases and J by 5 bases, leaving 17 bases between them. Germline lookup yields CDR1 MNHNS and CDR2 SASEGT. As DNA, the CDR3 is TGTGCCAGCAGTGAACCATACAGGGCCGGAAGAGATACGCAGTATTTT. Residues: CASSEPYRAGRDTQYF.

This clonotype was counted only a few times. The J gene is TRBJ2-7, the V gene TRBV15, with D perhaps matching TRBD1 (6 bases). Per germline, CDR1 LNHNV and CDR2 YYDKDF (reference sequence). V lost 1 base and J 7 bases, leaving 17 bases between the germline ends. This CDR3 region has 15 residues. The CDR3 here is CATSRVGAPPAEQYF. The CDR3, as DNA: TGTGCCACCAGCAGAGTGGGGGCCCCCCCAGCGGAGCAGTACTTC.

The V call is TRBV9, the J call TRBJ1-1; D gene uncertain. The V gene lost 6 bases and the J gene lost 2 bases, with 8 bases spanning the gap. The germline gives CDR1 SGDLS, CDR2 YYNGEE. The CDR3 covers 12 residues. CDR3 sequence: CASITDNTEAFF. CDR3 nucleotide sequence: TGTGCCAGCATTACCGATAACACTGAAGCTTTCTTT.

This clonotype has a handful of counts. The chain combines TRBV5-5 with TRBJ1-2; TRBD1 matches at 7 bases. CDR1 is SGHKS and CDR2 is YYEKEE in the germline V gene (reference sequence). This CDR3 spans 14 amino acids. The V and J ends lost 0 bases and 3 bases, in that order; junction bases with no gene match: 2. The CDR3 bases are TGTGCCAGCAGCTTGGACGGACAGGACTATGGCTACACCTTC. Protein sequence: CASSLDGQDYGYTF.

CDR3 loop: CASSLALSGSNTGELFF. In DNA form, the CDR3 reads TGTGCCAGCAGCTTAGCGCTTTCAGGGTCGAACACCGGGGAGCTGTTTTTT. The V call is TRBV7-2, the J call TRBJ2-2; D possibly corresponds to TRBD1 (5 bases). The CDR3 runs to 17 residues. The germline gives CDR1 SGHTA, CDR2 FQGNSA. Trimming took 0 bases from V and 0 from J, leaving 11 bases between them.

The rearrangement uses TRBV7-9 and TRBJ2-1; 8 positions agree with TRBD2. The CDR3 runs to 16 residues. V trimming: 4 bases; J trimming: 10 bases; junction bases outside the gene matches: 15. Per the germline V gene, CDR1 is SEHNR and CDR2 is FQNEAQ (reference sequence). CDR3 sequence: CASSSTLTAGVREQFF. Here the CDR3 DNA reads TGTGCCAGCAGCTCCACCCTTACAGCGGGGGTTCGAGAGCAGTTCTTC.

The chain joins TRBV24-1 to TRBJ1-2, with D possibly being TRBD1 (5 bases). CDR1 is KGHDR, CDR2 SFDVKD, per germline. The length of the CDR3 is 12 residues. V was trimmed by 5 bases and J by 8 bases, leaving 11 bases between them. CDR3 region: CATSAGGNGYTF. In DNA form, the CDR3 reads TGTGCCACCAGTGCGGGGGGGAACGGCTACACCTTC.

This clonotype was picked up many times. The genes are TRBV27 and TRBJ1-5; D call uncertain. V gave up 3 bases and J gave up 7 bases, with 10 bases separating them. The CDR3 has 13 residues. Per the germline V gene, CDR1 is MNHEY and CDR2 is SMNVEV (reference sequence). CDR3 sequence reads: CASSLAGRQPQHF. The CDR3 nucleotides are TGTGCCAGCAGTTTGGCAGGTCGCCAGCCCCAGCATTTT.

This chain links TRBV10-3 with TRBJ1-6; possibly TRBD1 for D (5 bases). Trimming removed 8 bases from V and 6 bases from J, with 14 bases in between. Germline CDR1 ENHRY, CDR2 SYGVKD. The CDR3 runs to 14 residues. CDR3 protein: CAISIGAVNSPLHF. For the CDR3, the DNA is TGTGCCATCTCCATTGGGGCAGTTAATTCACCCCTCCACTTT.

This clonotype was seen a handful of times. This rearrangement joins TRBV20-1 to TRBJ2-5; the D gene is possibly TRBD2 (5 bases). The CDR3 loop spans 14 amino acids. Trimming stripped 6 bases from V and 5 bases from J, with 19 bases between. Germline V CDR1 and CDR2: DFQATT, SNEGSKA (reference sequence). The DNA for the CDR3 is TGCAGTGCAACTGGGTTGGGGAGTTGGGAGACCCAGTACTTC. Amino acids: CSATGLGSWETQYF.

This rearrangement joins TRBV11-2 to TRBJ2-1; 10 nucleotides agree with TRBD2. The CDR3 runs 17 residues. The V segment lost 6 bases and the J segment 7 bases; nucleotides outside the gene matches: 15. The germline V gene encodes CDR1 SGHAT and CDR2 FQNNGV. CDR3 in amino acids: CASSPGSLAGVLNEQFF. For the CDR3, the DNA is TGTGCCAGCAGTCCGGGGTCGCTAGCGGGAGTTTTAAATGAGCAGTTCTTC.

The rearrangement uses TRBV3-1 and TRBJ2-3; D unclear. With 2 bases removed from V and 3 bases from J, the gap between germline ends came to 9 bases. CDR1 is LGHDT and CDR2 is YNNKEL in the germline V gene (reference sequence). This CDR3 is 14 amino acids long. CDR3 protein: CASSQSRRTDTQYF. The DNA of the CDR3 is TGTGCCAGCAGCCAATCCCGGCGGACAGATACGCAGTATTTT.

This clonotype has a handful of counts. DNA for the CDR3: TGTGCCAGCAGACTGACAGTGATTAATGAAAAACTGTTTTTT. Amino acids: CASRLTVINEKLFF. V usage is TRBV12-3 or TRBV12-4 and J usage is TRBJ1-4, with D perhaps matching TRBD1 (5 bases). CDR3 length: 14 residues. Trimming took off 6 bases at V and 4 bases at J, with 12 bases between the two ends.

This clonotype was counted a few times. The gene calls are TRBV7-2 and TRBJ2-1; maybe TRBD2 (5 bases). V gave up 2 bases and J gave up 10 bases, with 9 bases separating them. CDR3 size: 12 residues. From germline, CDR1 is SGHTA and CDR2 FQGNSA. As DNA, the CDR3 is TGTGCCAGCAGCTTAAGCTCGGGGGAGCAGTTCTTC. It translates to CASSLSSGEQFF.

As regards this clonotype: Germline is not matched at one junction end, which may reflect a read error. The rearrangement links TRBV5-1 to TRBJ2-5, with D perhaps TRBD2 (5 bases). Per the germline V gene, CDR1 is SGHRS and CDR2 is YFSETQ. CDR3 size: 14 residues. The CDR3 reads CASSSDGVQGTQYF. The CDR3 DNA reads TGCGCCAGCAGCTCCGACGGGGTCCAAGGGACCCAGTACTTC.

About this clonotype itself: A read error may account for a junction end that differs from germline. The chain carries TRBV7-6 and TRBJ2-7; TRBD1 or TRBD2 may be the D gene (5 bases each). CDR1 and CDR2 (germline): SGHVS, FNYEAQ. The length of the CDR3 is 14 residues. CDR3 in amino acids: CASSKEGYSYKQYF. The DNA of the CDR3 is TGTGCCAGCAGCAAAGAGGGGTACTCCTACAAGCAGTACTTC.

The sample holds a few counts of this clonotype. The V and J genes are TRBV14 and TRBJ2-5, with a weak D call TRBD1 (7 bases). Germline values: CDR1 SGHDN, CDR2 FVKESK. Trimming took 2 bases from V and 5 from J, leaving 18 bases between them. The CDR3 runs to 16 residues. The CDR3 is CASSQRQGGFAETQYF. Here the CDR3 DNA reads TGTGCCAGCAGCCAACGGCAGGGGGGCTTCGCGGAGACCCAGTACTTC.

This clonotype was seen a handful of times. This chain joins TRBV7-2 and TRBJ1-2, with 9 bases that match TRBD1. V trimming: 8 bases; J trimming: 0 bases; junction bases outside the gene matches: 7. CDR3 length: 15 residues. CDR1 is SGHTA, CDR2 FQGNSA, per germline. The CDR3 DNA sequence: TGTGCCAGCCGGGTGGGGACAGGGACTAACTATGGCTACACCTTC. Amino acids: CASRVGTGTNYGYTF.

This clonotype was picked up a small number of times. Here the CDR3 reads CASSDGGGGTDTQYF. The DNA of the CDR3 is TGTGCCAGCAGTGACGGCGGGGGAGGGACAGATACGCAGTATTTT. The chain links TRBV2 to TRBJ2-3; the match to TRBD2 covers 7 bases. The CDR3 length is 15 residues. Germline-derived CDR1 and CDR2 are SNHLY and FYNNEI. V lost 3 bases to trimming and J lost 3 bases; unmatched junction nucleotides: 6.

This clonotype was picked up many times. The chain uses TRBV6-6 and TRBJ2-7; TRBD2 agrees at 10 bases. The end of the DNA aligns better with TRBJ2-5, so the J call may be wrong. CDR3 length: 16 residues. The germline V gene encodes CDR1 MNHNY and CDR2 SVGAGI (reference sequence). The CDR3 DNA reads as TGTGCCAGCAGTTACTCGACGGCTAGCGGGGGTGAGACCCAGTACTTC. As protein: CASSYSTASGGETQYF.

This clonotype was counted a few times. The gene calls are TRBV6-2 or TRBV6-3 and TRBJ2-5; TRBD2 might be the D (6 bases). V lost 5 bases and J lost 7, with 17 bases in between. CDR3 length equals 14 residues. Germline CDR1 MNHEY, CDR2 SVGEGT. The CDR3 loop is CASSLSDMRGTQYF. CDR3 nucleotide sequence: TGTGCCAGCAGTCTCTCCGACATGCGGGGGACCCAGTACTTC.

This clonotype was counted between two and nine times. CDR3 DNA sequence: TGCGCCAGCAGCACAGGCTACACCTACGAGCAGTACTTC. It encodes CASSTGYTYEQYF. The J gene is TRBJ2-7, the V gene TRBV5-1; possibly TRBD1 for D (5 bases). Germline V gene lookup returns CDR1 SGHRS and CDR2 YFSETQ. The CDR3 runs to 13 residues. V lost 4 bases and J lost 2, with 10 bases in between.

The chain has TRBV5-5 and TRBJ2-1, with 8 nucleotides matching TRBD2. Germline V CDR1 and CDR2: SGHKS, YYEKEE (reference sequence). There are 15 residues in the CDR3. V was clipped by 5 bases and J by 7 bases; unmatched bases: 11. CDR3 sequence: CASRPSGSGGNEQFF. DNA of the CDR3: TGTGCCAGCAGACCCAGCGGGAGTGGGGGTAATGAGCAGTTCTTC.

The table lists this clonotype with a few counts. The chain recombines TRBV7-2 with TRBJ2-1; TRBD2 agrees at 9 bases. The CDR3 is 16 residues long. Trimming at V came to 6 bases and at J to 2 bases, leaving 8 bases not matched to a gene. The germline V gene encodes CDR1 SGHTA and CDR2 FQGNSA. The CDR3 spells CASRSEGLAAYNEQFF. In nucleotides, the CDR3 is TGTGCCAGCAGATCGGAGGGACTAGCAGCCTACAATGAGCAGTTCTTC.

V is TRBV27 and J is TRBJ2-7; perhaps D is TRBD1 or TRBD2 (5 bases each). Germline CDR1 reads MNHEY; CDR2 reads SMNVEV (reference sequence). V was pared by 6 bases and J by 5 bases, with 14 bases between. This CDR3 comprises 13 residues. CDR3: CASRTGMGDEQYF. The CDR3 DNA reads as TGTGCCAGCAGGACGGGTATGGGGGACGAGCAGTACTTC.

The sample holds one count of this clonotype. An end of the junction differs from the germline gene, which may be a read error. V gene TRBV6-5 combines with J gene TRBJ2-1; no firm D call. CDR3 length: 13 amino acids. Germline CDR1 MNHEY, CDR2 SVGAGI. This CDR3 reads CASSLVVGNERFF. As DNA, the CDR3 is TGTGCCAGCAGTTTGGTGGTGGGGAATGAGCGGTTCTTC.